The rows below give T cell receptor beta chains drawn from one sample of a study of vaccination and CD4 T cells after COVID-19. MiXCR, run by TCRdb on the PCR reads, gives a single entry per CDR3 protein. The sample consists of about 21,000 distinct CDR3 sequences, over 40% of them appearing once. These receptors' targets are unknown. The source material was CD4+ T cells from blood, cultured in vitro. Receptors were obtained from a human donor who had recovered from COVID-19. Each CDR3 is given without its conserved first and last residue. D genes are given only for firm matches. Clone size, where shown, is once, few, many, or a class for clones that have expanded.

d_gene,j_gene,len,v_gene,abundance,CDR3aa
TRBD1,TRBJ2-6,15,TRBV6-5,NA,ASSYDRGGSGANVLT
TRBD2,TRBJ2-5,14,TRBV20-1,NA,SARGLAGVGGQTQY
TRBD1,TRBJ2-1,13,TRBV27,few,ASHYRGISYNEQF
NA,TRBJ1-2,11,TRBV20-1,NA,SARDHHPYGYT
TRBD1,TRBJ1-5,13,TRBV6-1,few,ASSAGTGWDQPQH
NA,TRBJ1-6,15,TRBV28,few,ASSLPQGGAGNSPLH
TRBD1,TRBJ2-7,18,TRBV10-1,NA,ASSDKATLTPGQGAGEQY
TRBD1,TRBJ2-3,12,TRBV10-3,NA,AISPQGVTDTQY
TRBD2,TRBJ2-7,15,TRBV27,NA,ASSLLAGGIFAYEQY
TRBD1,TRBJ1-2,13,TRBV11-2,NA,ASSSFPQGSYGYT
NA,TRBJ2-2,12,TRBV28,few,ASSLRQDNGELF
NA,TRBJ2-1,11,TRBV19,NA,ASGSWVNNEQF
NA,TRBJ1-5,13,TRBV6-2/TRBV6-3,few,ASSNSGLGNQPQH